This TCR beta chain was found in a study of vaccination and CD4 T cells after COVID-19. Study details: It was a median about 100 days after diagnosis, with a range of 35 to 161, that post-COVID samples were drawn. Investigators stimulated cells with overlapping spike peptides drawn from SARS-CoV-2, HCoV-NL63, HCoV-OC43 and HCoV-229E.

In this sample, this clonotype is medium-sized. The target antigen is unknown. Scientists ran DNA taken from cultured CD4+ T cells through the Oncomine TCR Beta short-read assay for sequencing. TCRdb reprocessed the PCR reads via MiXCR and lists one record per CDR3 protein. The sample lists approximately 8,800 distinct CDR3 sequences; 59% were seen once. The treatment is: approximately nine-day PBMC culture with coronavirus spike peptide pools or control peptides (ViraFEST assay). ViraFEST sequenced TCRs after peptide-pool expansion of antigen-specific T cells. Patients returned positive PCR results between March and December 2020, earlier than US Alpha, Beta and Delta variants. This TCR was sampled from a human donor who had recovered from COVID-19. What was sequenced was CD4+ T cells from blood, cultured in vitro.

In DNA, the CDR3 is TGCAGTGCTCCGACCTATGGCTACACCTTC. It translates to CSAPTYGYTF. The V call is TRBV20-1, the J call TRBJ1-2, with no clear D. The germline V and J ends were trimmed by 5 bases and 4 bases, with 5 bases remaining between them. Germline V lookup: CDR1 DFQATT, CDR2 SNEGSKA (reference sequence). This CDR3 is built from 10 residues.